The 22 T cell receptor beta chains below were found in one sample sequenced in a study of blood T cell repertoires in COVID-19. Profiling relied on immunoSEQ multiplex PCR, and the TCRdb table lists in-frame clones only, not all of them. The sample includes about 170,000 clones, over 75% seen only once; the top ten take about 1.2%. Source material: peripheral blood. The receptors were gathered from a man between 60 and 75 years old who had recovered from COVID-19.

The chain carries TRBV6-6 and TRBJ1-6; maybe TRBD1 (5 bases). V dropped 0 bases and J dropped 7 bases, with 10 bases sitting between them. The CDR3 sequence is 15 residues long. In germline, CDR1 is MNHNY, CDR2 SVGAGI (reference sequence). The CDR3 spells CASSYSRGENSPLHF. The DNA for the CDR3 is TGTGCCAGCAGTTACTCAAGGGGCGAAAATTCACCCCTCCACTTT.

The CDR3 loop is CAWREDYITGELFF. The CDR3 nucleotides read TGTGCCTGGAGAGAGGACTACATCACCGGGGAGCTGTTTTTT. The chain employs TRBV30 and TRBJ2-2, with a possible D match to TRBD2 (6 bases). V was clipped by 3 bases and J by 4 bases, with 12 bases between them. The CDR3 contains 14 residues. Germline values: CDR1 GTSNPN, CDR2 SVGIG (reference sequence).

The V call is TRBV27, the J call TRBJ1-5; 10 nucleotides match TRBD1. Germline trimming cut 5 bases from V and 5 bases from J; bases unmatched to any gene: 12. This CDR3 is 17 amino acids long. Looked up from germline, CDR1 is MNHEY and CDR2 is SMNVEV (reference sequence). CDR3 amino acids: CASSPTPRDRGHQPQHF. CDR3 coding DNA: TGTGCCAGCAGTCCTACGCCCCGGGACAGGGGCCATCAGCCCCAGCATTTT.

The CDR3 sequence: CAWSSGGVRQPQHF. In DNA form, the CDR3 reads TGTGCCTGGAGTTCCGGGGGGGTTCGGCAGCCCCAGCATTTT. The genes are TRBV30 and TRBJ1-5; TRBD1 is a possible D gene (5 bases). The length of the CDR3 is 14 residues. Germline CDR1 and CDR2: GTSNPN and SVGIG (reference sequence). The V end was cut by 2 bases, the J end by 7 bases, with 15 bases between.

This chain uses TRBV6-5 with TRBJ2-4, with 10 positions matching TRBD1. The germline CDR1 and CDR2 sequences are MNHEY and SVGAGI. The CDR3 runs 15 residues. V lost 6 bases, J lost 1 base, and 3 bases stayed unmatched. CDR3 DNA sequence: TGTGCCAGCAGGCCGGGACAGGGGGCCAAAAACATTCAGTACTTC. The encoded protein is CASRPGQGAKNIQYF.

The count of this clone is one. The V gene is TRBV14, the J gene TRBJ1-1, with D hard to call. The V gene's germline CDR1 is SGHDN and CDR2 FVKESK. The CDR3 totals 12 residues. V dropped 1 base and J dropped 3 bases, with 3 bases sitting between them. DNA of the CDR3: TGTGCCAGCAGCCAAGTCGACACTGAAGCTTTCTTT. This encodes CASSQVDTEAFF.

The rearrangement links TRBV9 to TRBJ1-4; D may be TRBD1 (5 bases). Germline V gene lookup returns CDR1 SGDLS and CDR2 YYNGEE. With 2 bases removed from V and 8 bases from J, the gap between germline ends came to 16 bases. This CDR3 has 15 residues. The CDR3 region has the DNA TGTGCCAGCAGCGTCGGGTTAGGGGCTCGCGAAAAACTGTTTTTT. This sequence encodes CASSVGLGAREKLFF. Full variable domain (outside the CDR3, taken from reference TRBV9 and TRBJ1-4): DSGVTQTPKHLITATGQRVTLRCSPRSGDLSVYWYQQSLDQGLQFLIQYYNGEERAKGNILERFSAQQFPDLHSELNLSSLELGDSALYFCASSVGLGAREKLFFGSGTQLSVL.

The chain links TRBV7-3 to TRBJ2-1, with 10 bases that match TRBD2. The CDR3 totals 15 residues. CDR1 is SGHTA and CDR2 is FQGTGA in the germline V gene. The J segment lost 3 bases and the V segment lost 5 bases, leaving 4 bases of the junction unmatched. Written as DNA, the CDR3 is TGTGCCAGCAGCGAACCTAGCGGGGGCTACAATGAGCAGTTCTTC. Translation: CASSEPSGGYNEQFF.

This clone was picked up one time. This chain joins TRBV19 and TRBJ1-2; D possibly corresponds to TRBD1 (6 bases). V lost 10 bases to trimming and J lost 8 bases, with 26 bases between them. This CDR3 is built from 15 residues. Germline values: CDR1 LNHDA, CDR2 SQIVND (reference sequence). CDR3 nucleotides: TGTGCCACCCAGGTAAATTTGCGGGGGCCTGGGGGCTACACCTTC. Translating it yields CATQVNLRGPGGYTF.

The chain joins TRBV6-5 to TRBJ1-1; D remains unclear. CDR1 MNHEY and CDR2 SVGAGI come from the germline V gene. The CDR3 has 14 amino acids. V lost 6 bases and J 4 bases, leaving 15 bases between the germline ends. The CDR3 sequence: CASSPRSGSTEAFF. CDR3 nucleotide sequence: TGTGCCAGCAGCCCAAGGAGTGGGAGCACTGAAGCTTTCTTT.

The rearrangement links TRBV24-1 to TRBJ1-2, with TRBD1 matching 10 bases. The trim removed 4 bases at V and 0 bases at J, leaving 22 bases unmatched. The CDR3 contains 22 residues. CDR1 and CDR2 from the germline V gene are KGHDR and SFDVKD. This CDR3 is CATSELGGRQGATSAPNYGYTF. In DNA, the CDR3 is TGTGCCACCAGTGAATTGGGGGGGAGACAGGGGGCGACTTCTGCCCCTAACTATGGCTACACCTTC.

This clone came up a few times. The rearrangement uses TRBV12-3 or TRBV12-4 and TRBJ1-2, with unresolved D. The germline V and J ends were trimmed by 6 bases and 4 bases, with 12 bases remaining between them. This CDR3 has 13 amino acids. CDR3 nucleotide sequence: TGTGCCAGCAGCCCGGGTGTCGGCTATGGCTACACCTTC. This translates into CASSPGVGYGYTF.

This clone was seen a few times. Additional DNA sequences in this sample encode the identical CDR3. The V call is TRBV2, the J call TRBJ1-4; D remains ambiguous. Germline CDR1 is SNHLY and CDR2 is FYNNEI. With 4 bases removed from V and 8 bases from J, the gap between germline ends came to 8 bases. The CDR3 totals 12 residues. The CDR3 here is CASSVRGEKLFF. The CDR3 nucleotides read TGTGCCAGCAGTGTCAGAGGGGAAAAACTGTTTTTT. Full variable domain (rest looked up from reference TRBV2 and TRBJ1-4): EPEVTQTPSHQVTQMGQEVILRCVPISNHLYFYWYRQILGQKVEFLVSFYNNEISEKSEIFDDQFSVERPDGSNFTLKIRSTKLEDSAMYFCASSVRGEKLFFGSGTQLSVL.

The chain joins TRBV7-9 to TRBJ2-5, with TRBD1 identical over 8 bases. The trim removed 7 bases at V and 4 bases at J, leaving 11 bases unmatched. This CDR3 has 15 amino acids. The germline V gene has CDR1 SEHNR and CDR2 FQNEAQ (reference sequence). The DNA of the CDR3 is TGTGCCAGCACCTCTGGGGGACAGGAGGGAGAGACCCAGTACTTC. Translation gives CASTSGGQEGETQYF.

J is TRBJ1-2 and V is TRBV19, with 7 bases lining up with TRBD1. CDR3 length: 13 amino acids. Trimming removed 9 bases from V and 2 bases from J; junction bases left unmatched: 6. CDR1 is LNHDA and CDR2 is SQIVND in the germline V gene (reference sequence). This chain's CDR3 is CASQPQGNYGYTF. CDR3 bases: TGTGCCAGCCAACCACAGGGGAACTATGGCTACACCTTC. Full variable domain (remainder filled in from reference TRBV19 and TRBJ1-2): DGGITQSPKYLFRKEGQNVTLSCEQNLNHDAMYWYRQDPGQGLRLIYYSQIVNDFQKGDIAEGYSVSREKKESFPLTVTSAQKNPTAFYLCASQPQGNYGYTFGSGTRLTVV.

The V call is TRBV9, the J call TRBJ2-1; D gene unclear. The CDR3 totals 15 residues. Germline values: CDR1 SGDLS, CDR2 YYNGEE. Trimming took off 0 bases at V and 5 bases at J, with 12 bases between the two ends. This chain's CDR3 is CASSVDQAQDNEQFF. CDR3 nucleotides: TGTGCCAGCAGCGTAGATCAGGCTCAGGACAATGAGCAGTTCTTC.

V gene TRBV18 combines with J gene TRBJ2-7, with 7 nucleotides matching TRBD1. CDR1 and CDR2 (germline): KGHSH, LQKENI. The CDR3 covers 14 residues. The V segment lost 4 bases and the J segment 5 bases; nucleotides outside the gene matches: 8. CDR3 sequence reads: CASSLSTGANEQYF. The CDR3, as DNA: TGTGCCAGCTCACTCAGTACAGGGGCTAACGAGCAGTACTTC.

The gene calls are TRBV11-3 and TRBJ2-5, with D uncertain. CDR1 and CDR2 from the germline V gene are SGHNT and YENEEA. Trimming removed 5 bases from V and 2 bases from J, with 15 bases in between. The CDR3 length is 15 residues. This CDR3 reads CASSDDHDMQETQYF. CDR3 coding DNA: TGTGCCAGCAGCGATGACCATGACATGCAAGAGACCCAGTACTTC. The whole variable domain, filled in from reference TRBV11-3 and TRBJ2-5, reads EAGVVQSPRYKIIEKKQPVAFWCNPISGHNTLYWYLQNLGQGPELLIRYENEEAVDDSQLPKDRFSAERLKGVDSTLKIQPAELGDSAVYLCASSDDHDMQETQYFGPGTRLLVL.

This chain links TRBV3-1 (or the pseudogene TRBV3-2) with TRBJ1-3; D is unclear. The CDR3 is made up of 14 amino acids. Deletions cut 1 base from V and 1 base from J, with 5 bases between. The V gene's germline CDR1 is LGHDT and CDR2 YNNKEL (reference sequence). The CDR3 protein is CASSQGVSGNTIYF. CDR3 bases: TGTGCCAGCAGCCAAGGCGTGTCTGGAAACACCATATATTTT.

This clone has more than one count but fewer than ten. The V call is TRBV7-2, the J call TRBJ2-7; D is unresolved. The CDR3 sequence is 12 residues long. Germline CDR1 reads SGHTA; CDR2 reads FQGNSA. Between the trimmed V and J ends, which lost 5 bases and 4 bases, there was a span of 9 bases. The CDR3 protein is CASSLSEYEQYF. The DNA of the CDR3 is TGTGCCAGCAGCCTATCTGAGTACGAGCAGTACTTC.

The chain joins TRBV6-1 to TRBJ1-5; 12 bases line up with TRBD1. Looked up from germline, CDR1 is MNHNS and CDR2 is SASEGT. The CDR3 extends over 17 amino acids. J gave up 5 bases and V 0 bases, and 5 bases lay outside the gene matches. CDR3 nucleotide sequence: TGTGCCAGCAGTGAAGCAACCGGGACAGGGGGCGATCAGCCCCAGCATTTT. This codes for CASSEATGTGGDQPQHF.

The chain couples TRBV3-1 (or the pseudogene TRBV3-2) to TRBJ2-1; the match to TRBD2 covers 7 bases. J gave up 8 bases and V 4 bases, and 11 bases lay outside the gene matches. Germline V lookup: CDR1 LGHDT, CDR2 YNNKEL (reference sequence). There are 15 residues in the CDR3. The DNA of the CDR3 is TGTGCCAGCAGCCCGTGGACTAGTCTCTCGCATGAGCAGTTCTTC. Protein product: CASSPWTSLSHEQFF.